This entry lists 10 T cell receptor beta chains sequenced from one sample in a study of cytomegalovirus exposure and HLA in healthy donors listed by TCRdb under 2017. Receptor libraries were prepared by the immunoSEQ multiplex PCR assay. The multiplex PCR relied on a mix of 60 forward primers for TCR Vbeta segments and 13 reverse primers for TCR Jbeta segments. The immuneACCESS repertoire file appears here via TCRdb, limited to in-frame rearrangements. These files lack a portion of the clones; in checked studies, under half of the deficit traces to unresolved V genes, and the cause of the others is not known. The sample table shows 120,000 or so clones, and about 15% are seen once. The top ten clonotypes cover about 3% of the sample. Sequences were obtained from PBMCs. These receptors came from a female donor in good health and CMV-seropositive.

CDR3 nucleotides: TGCGCCAGCAGCCAAGGCGGGGGAATGAACACTGAAGCTTTCTTT. Amino acid sequence: CASSQGGGMNTEAFF. The chain employs TRBV4-1 and TRBJ1-1; D might be TRBD1 (5 bases). V was clipped by 1 base and J by 0 bases, with 9 bases between them. The CDR3 spans 15 residues. Germline lookup yields CDR1 MGHRA and CDR2 YSYEKL.

The rearrangement uses TRBV4-3 and TRBJ1-1; D not certain. CDR1 and CDR2 from the germline V gene are LGHNA and YSLEER. This CDR3 has 14 amino acids. Deletions cut 3 bases from V and 3 bases from J, with 11 bases between. The DNA of the CDR3 is TGCGCCAGCAGCCACGTTGGCCGGGACACTGAAGCTTTCTTT. Translation gives CASSHVGRDTEAFF.

The chain uses TRBV6-5 and TRBJ2-1, with TRBD2 matching 10 bases. The CDR3 has 15 amino acids. From germline, CDR1 is MNHEY and CDR2 SVGAGI. The V segment lost 2 bases and the J segment 9 bases; nucleotides outside the gene matches: 7. The CDR3 DNA follows: TGTGCCAGCAGTTACATCAGCGGGGGGGCAGGTGAGCAGTTCTTC. It is translated as CASSYISGGAGEQFF.

This clone was observed a few times. The chain recombines TRBV9 with TRBJ1-2, with no clear D. The germline gives CDR1 SGDLS, CDR2 YYNGEE. V lost 0 bases and J lost 4, with 13 bases in between. CDR3 length equals 15 residues. This CDR3 reads CASSVDPAQTYGYTF. In nucleotides, the CDR3 is TGTGCCAGCAGCGTAGATCCGGCACAGACCTATGGCTACACCTTC. Looking up the rest from reference TRBV9 and TRBJ1-2 gives the full variable domain: DSGVTQTPKHLITATGQRVTLRCSPRSGDLSVYWYQQSLDQGLQFLIQYYNGEERAKGNILERFSAQQFPDLHSELNLSSLELGDSALYFCASSVDPAQTYGYTFGSGTRLTVV.

This clone was seen a few times. The chain joins TRBV4-3 to TRBJ2-3; perhaps TRBD2 as D (6 bases). From germline, CDR1 is LGHNA and CDR2 YSLEER. The CDR3 totals 16 residues. The V and J ends lost 1 base and 3 bases respectively, with 14 bases between them. The CDR3 DNA follows: TGCGCCAGCAGCCAAGGGGGCCGGGGGTTTACAGATACGCAGTATTTT. Translation: CASSQGGRGFTDTQYF.

The chain uses TRBV28 and TRBJ1-4; 7 nucleotides agree with TRBD1. Losses at the gene ends were 4 bases for V and 7 bases for J; bases not matched to a gene: 6. This CDR3 has 14 residues. Germline-derived CDR1 and CDR2 are MDHEN and SYDVKM. The DNA of the CDR3 is TGTGCCAGCAGTTCCCCGGGACAGAGTGAAAAACTGTTTTTT. This translates into CASSSPGQSEKLFF.

This clone was seen only a few times. The V call is TRBV5-1, the J call TRBJ2-3; 9 nucleotides agree with TRBD2. This CDR3 comprises 18 residues. Germline V gene lookup returns CDR1 SGHRS and CDR2 YFSETQ. Trimming took 0 bases from V and 0 from J; bases not matched to a gene: 8. CDR3: CASSLAAGGRSSTDTQYF. Written as DNA, the CDR3 is TGCGCCAGCAGCTTGGCCGCGGGGGGGAGGTCTAGCACAGATACGCAGTATTTT. Complete variable domain (other parts from reference TRBV5-1 and TRBJ2-3): KAGVTQTPRYLIKTRGQQVTLSCSPISGHRSVSWYQQTPGQGLQFLFEYFSETQRNKGNFPGRFSGRQFSNSRSEMNVSTLELGDSALYLCASSLAAGGRSSTDTQYFGPGTRLTVL.

This clone was seen a handful of times. The gene calls are TRBV4-2 and TRBJ2-1, with 12 positions matching TRBD2. Germline trimming cut 4 bases from V and 7 bases from J; bases unmatched to any gene: 11. In germline, CDR1 is LGHNA, CDR2 YNFKEQ. CDR3 length: 17 residues. CDR3 DNA: TGTGCCAGCAGCCTTTATACACTAGCGGGAGGCGATAATGAGCAGTTCTTC. This translates into CASSLYTLAGGDNEQFF.

The chain recombines TRBV7-2 with TRBJ2-5, with no clear D. The CDR3 covers 13 residues. Between the trimmed V and J ends, which lost 2 bases and 5 bases, there was a span of 9 bases. From germline, CDR1 is SGHTA and CDR2 FQGNSA. DNA for the CDR3: TGTGCCAGCAGCTTATCGCCTAGGGAGACCCAGTACTTC. Amino acid sequence: CASSLSPRETQYF.

This clone was observed a handful of times. This chain connects TRBV7-2 to TRBJ1-4, with D maybe TRBD1 (6 bases). Trimming removed 2 bases at V and 7 bases at J, with 17 bases between. From germline, CDR1 is SGHTA and CDR2 FQGNSA. This CDR3 is 16 amino acids long. The CDR3 region is CASSLYRVELGEKLFF. CDR3 nucleotides: TGTGCCAGCAGCTTATACAGGGTTGAGTTGGGTGAAAAACTGTTTTTT. The variable domain in full, with the rest retrieved from reference TRBV7-2 and TRBJ1-4, is GAGVSQSPSNKVTEKGKDVELRCDPISGHTALYWYRQSLGQGLEFLIYFQGNSAPDKSGLPSDRFSAERTGGSVSTLTIQRTQQEDSAVYLCASSLYRVELGEKLFFGSGTQLSVL.